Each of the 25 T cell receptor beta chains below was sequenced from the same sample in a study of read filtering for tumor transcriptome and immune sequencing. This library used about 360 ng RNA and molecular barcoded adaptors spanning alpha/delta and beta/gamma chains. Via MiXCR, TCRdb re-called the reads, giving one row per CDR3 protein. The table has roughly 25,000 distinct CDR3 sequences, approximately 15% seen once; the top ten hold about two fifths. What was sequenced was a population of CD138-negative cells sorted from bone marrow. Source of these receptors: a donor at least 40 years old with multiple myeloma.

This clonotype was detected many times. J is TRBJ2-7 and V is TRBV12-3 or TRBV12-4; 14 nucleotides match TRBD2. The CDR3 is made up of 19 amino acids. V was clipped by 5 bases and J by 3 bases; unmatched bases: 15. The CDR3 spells CASSPGGLAGARLNYEQYF. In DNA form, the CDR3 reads TGTGCCAGCAGTCCAGGGGGACTAGCGGGAGCTCGGCTGAACTACGAGCAGTACTTC.

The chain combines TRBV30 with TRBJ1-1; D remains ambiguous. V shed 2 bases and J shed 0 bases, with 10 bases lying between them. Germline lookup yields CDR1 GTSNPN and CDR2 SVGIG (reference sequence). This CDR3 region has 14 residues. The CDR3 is CAWSKLGLNTEAFF. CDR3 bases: TGTGCCTGGAGTAAGTTGGGCCTGAACACTGAAGCTTTCTTT.

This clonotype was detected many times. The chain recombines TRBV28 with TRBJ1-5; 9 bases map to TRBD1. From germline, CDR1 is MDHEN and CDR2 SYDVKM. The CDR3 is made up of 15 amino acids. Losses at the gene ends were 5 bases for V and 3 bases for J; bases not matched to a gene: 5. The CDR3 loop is CASSKTGGTNQPQHF. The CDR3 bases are TGTGCCAGCAGTAAGACAGGGGGTACCAATCAGCCCCAGCATTTT.

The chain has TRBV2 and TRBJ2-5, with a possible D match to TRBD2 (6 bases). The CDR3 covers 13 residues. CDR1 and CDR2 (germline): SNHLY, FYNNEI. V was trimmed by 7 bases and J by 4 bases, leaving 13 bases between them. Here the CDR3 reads CASNATRVETQYF. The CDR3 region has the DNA TGTGCCAGCAATGCGACTAGGGTAGAGACCCAGTACTTC.

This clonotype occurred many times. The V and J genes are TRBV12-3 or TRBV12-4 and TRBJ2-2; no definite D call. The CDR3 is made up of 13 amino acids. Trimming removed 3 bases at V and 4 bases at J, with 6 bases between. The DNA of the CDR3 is TGTGCCAGCAGTTTTCTCAGCACCGGGGAGCTGTTTTTT. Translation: CASSFLSTGELFF.

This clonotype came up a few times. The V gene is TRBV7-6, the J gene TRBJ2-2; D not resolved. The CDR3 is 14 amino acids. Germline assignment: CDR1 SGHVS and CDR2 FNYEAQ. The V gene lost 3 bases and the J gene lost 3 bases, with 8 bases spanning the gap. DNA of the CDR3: TGTGCCAGCAGCTTCAACACATACACCGGGGAGCTGTTTTTT. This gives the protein CASSFNTYTGELFF. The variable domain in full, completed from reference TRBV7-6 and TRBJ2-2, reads GAGVSQSPRYKVTKRGQDVALRCDPISGHVSLYWYRQALGQGPEFLTYFNYEAQQDKSGLPNDRFSAERPEGSISTLTIQRTEQRDSAMYRCASSFNTYTGELFFGEGSRLTVL.

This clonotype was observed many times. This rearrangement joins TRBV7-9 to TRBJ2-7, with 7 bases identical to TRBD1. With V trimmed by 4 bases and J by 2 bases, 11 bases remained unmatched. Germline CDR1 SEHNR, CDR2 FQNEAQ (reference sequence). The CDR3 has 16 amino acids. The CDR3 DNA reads TGTGCCAGCAGCTCCGGAGGCACAGGGGTCCCCTACGAGCAGTACTTC. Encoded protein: CASSSGGTGVPYEQYF.

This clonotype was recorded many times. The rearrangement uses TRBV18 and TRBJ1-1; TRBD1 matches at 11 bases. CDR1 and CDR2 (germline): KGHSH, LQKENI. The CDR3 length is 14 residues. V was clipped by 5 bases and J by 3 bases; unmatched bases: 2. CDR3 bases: TGTGCCAGCTCAAAGGGACAGGGGGACACTGAAGCTTTCTTT. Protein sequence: CASSKGQGDTEAFF. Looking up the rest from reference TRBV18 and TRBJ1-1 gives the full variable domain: NAGVMQNPRHLVRRRGQEARLRCSPMKGHSHVYWYRQLPEEGLKFMVYLQKENIIDESGMPKERFSAEFPKEGPSILRIQQVVRGDSAAYFCASSKGQGDTEAFFGQGTRLTVV.

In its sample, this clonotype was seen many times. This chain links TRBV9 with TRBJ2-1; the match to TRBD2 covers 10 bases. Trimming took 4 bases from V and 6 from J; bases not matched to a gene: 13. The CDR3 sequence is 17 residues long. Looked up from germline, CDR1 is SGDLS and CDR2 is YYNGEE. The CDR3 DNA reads TGTGCCAGCAGCTTCCAGCGGGAGGGCCCCTCCGGCAATGAGCAGTTCTTC. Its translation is CASSFQREGPSGNEQFF.

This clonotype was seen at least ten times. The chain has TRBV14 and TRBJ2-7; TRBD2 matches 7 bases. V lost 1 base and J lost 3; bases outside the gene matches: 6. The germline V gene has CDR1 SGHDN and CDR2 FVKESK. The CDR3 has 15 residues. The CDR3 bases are TGTGCCAGCAGCCAAGTCCAGCGGGGTCACTACGAGCAGTACTTC. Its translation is CASSQVQRGHYEQYF. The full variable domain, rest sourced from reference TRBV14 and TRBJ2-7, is EAGVTQFPSHSVIEKGQTVTLRCDPISGHDNLYWYRRVMGKEIKFLLHFVKESKQDESGMPNNRFLAERTGGTYSTLKVQPAELEDSGVYFCASSQVQRGHYEQYFGPGTRLTVT.

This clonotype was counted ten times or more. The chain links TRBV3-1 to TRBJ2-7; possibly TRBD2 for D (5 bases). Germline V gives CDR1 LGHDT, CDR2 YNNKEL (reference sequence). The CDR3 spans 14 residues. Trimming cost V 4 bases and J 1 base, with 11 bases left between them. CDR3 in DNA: TGTGCCAGCAGCCGTGGACTGAGTTCCTACGAGCAGTACTTC. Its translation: CASSRGLSSYEQYF.

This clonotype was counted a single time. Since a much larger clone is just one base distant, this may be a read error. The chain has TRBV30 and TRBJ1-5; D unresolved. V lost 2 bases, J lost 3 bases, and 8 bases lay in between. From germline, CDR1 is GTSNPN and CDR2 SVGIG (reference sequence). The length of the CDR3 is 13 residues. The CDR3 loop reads CAWSPGFNQPQHF. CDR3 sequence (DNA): TGTGCCTGGAGTCCAGGATTCAATCAGCCCCAGCATTTT.

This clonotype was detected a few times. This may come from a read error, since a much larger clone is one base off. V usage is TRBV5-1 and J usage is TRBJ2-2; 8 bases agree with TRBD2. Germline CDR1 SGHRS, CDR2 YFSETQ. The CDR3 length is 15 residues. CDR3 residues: CASSLREGNTGELVF. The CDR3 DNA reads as TGCGCCAGCAGCTTGCGGGAGGGAAACACCGGGGAGCTGGTTTTT.

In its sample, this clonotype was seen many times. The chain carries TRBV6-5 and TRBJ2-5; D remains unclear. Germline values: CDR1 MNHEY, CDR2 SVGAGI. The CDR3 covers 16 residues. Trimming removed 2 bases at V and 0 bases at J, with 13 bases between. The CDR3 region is CASSYLVRRNQETQYF. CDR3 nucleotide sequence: TGTGCCAGCAGTTACCTCGTTCGACGGAACCAAGAGACCCAGTACTTC.

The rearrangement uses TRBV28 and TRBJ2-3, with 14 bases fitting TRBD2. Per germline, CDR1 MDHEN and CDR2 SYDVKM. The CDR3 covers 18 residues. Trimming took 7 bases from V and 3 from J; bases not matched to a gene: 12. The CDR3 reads CASIRTSGRSTQTDTQYF. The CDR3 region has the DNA TGTGCCAGCATAAGGACTAGCGGGAGGTCAACGCAAACAGATACGCAGTATTTT. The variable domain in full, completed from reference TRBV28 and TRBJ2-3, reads DVKVTQSSRYLVKRTGEKVFLECVQDMDHENMFWYRQDPGLGLRLIYFSYDVKMKEKGDIPEGYSVSREKKERFSLILESASTNQTSMYLCASIRTSGRSTQTDTQYFGPGTRLTVL.

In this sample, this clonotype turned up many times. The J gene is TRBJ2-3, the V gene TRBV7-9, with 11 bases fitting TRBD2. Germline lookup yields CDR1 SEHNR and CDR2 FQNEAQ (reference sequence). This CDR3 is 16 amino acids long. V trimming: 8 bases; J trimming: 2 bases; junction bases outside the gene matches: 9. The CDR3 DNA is TGTGCCAGCGGCCCGGGACTAGCGGAGTTCACAGATACGCAGTATTTT. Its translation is CASGPGLAEFTDTQYF.

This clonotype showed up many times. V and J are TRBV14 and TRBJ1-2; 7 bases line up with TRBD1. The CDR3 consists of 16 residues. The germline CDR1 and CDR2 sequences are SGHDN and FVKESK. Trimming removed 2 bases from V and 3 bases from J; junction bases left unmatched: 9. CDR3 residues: CASSQTTGTEYYGYTF. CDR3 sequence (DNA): TGTGCCAGCAGCCAAACTACCGGGACAGAATACTATGGCTACACCTTC. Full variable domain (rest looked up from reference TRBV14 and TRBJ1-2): EAGVTQFPSHSVIEKGQTVTLRCDPISGHDNLYWYRRVMGKEIKFLLHFVKESKQDESGMPNNRFLAERTGGTYSTLKVQPAELEDSGVYFCASSQTTGTEYYGYTFGSGTRLTVV.

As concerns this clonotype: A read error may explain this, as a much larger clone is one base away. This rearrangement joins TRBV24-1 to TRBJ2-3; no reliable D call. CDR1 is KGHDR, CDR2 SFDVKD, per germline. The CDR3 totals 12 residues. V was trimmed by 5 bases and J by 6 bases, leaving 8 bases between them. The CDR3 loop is CATSGFGDTQYF. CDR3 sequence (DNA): TGTGCCACCAGTGGTTTTGGGGATACGCAGTATTTT.

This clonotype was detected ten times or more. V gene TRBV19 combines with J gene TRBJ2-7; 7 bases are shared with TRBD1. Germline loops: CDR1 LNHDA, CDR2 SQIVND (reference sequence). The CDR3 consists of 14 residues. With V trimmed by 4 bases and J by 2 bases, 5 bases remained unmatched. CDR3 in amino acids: CASSTYGQAYEQYF. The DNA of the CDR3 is TGTGCCAGTAGTACCTACGGACAGGCCTACGAGCAGTACTTC.

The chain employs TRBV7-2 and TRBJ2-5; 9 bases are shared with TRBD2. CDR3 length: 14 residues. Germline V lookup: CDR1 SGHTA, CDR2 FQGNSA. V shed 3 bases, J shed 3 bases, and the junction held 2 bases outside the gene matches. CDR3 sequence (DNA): TGTGCCAGCAGCTTGGGACTAGCCGAAGAGACCCAGTACTTC. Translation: CASSLGLAEETQYF.

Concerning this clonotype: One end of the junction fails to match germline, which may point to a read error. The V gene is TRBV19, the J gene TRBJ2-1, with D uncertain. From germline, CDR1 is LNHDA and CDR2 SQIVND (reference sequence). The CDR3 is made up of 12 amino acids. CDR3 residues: CASSQTLNERFF. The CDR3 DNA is TGTGCCAGTAGCCAAACCCTAAATGAGCGGTTCTTC.

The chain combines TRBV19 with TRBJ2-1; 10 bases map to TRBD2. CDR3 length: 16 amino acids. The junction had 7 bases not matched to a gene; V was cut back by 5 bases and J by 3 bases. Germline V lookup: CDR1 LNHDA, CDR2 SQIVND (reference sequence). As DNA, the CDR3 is TGTGCCAGTAGTGACCCACTAGCGGGAAGCTACAATGAGCAGTTCTTC. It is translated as CASSDPLAGSYNEQFF.

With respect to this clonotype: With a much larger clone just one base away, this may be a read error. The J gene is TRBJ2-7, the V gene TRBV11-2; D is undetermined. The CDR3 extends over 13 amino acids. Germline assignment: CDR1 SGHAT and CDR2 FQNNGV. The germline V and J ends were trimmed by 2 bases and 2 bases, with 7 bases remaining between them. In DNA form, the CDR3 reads TGTGCCAGCAGCTTACCAGATCCCTACGAGCAGTACTTC. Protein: CASSLPDPYEQYF.

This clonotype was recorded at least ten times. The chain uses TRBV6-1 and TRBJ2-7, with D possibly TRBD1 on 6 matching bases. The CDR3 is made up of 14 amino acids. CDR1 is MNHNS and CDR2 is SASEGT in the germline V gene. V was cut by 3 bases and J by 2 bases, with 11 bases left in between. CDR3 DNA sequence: TGTGCCAGCAGTGAGCCTGGACAGACCTACGAGCAGTACTTC. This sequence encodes CASSEPGQTYEQYF.

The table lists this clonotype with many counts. The CDR3 reads CASSLGRGAHATNEKLFF. The DNA of the CDR3 is TGCGCCAGCAGCCTGGGTCGGGGAGCACATGCAACTAATGAAAAACTGTTTTTT. The rearrangement joins TRBV5-1 to TRBJ1-4; D is ambiguous. There are 18 residues in the CDR3. Per the germline V gene, CDR1 is SGHRS and CDR2 is YFSETQ. Trimming removed 4 bases from V and 0 bases from J, with 19 bases in between. Variable domain in full (rest from reference TRBV5-1 and TRBJ1-4): KAGVTQTPRYLIKTRGQQVTLSCSPISGHRSVSWYQQTPGQGLQFLFEYFSETQRNKGNFPGRFSGRQFSNSRSEMNVSTLELGDSALYLCASSLGRGAHATNEKLFFGSGTQLSVL.